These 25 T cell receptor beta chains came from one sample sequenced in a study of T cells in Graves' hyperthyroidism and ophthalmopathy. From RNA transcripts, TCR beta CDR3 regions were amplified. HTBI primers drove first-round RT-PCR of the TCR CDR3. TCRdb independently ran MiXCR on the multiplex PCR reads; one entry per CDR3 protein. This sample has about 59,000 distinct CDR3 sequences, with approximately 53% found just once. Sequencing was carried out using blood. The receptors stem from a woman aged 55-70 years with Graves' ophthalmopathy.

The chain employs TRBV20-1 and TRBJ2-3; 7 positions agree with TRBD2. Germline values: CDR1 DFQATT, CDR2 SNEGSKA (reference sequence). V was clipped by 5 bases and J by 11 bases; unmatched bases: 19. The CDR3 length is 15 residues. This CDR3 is CSASLAVGSYNEQYF. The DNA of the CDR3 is TGCAGTGCTTCCCTAGCGGTAGGCTCCTACAATGAGCAGTATTTT.

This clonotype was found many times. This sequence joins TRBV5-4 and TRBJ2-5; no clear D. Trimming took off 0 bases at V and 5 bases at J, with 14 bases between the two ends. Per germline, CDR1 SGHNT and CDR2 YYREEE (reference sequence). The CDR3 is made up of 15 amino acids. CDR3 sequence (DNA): TGTGCCAGCAGCTTGGTTGGTCCGGGCACTGAGACCCAGTACTTC. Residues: CASSLVGPGTETQYF.

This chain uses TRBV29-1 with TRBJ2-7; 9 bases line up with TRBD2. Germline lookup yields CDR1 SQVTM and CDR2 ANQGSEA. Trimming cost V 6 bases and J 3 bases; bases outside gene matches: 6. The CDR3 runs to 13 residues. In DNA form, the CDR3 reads TGCAGCGTAGGGGCTAGCGGGGTCTACGAGCAGTACTTC. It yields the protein CSVGASGVYEQYF.

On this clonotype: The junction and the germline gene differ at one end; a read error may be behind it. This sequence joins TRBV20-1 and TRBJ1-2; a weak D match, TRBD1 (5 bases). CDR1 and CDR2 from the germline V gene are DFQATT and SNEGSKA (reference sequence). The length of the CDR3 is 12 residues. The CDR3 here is CSGTSGRNGYTF. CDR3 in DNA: TGTTCCGGGACTAGCGGGAGAAATGGCTACACCTTC.

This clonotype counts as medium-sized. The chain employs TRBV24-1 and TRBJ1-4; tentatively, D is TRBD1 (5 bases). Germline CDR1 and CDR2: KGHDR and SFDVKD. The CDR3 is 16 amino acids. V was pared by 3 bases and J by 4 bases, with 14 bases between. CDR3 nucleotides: TGTGCCACCAGTGATGGCGCGGGACTGCATAATGAAAAACTGTTTTTT. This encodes CATSDGAGLHNEKLFF.

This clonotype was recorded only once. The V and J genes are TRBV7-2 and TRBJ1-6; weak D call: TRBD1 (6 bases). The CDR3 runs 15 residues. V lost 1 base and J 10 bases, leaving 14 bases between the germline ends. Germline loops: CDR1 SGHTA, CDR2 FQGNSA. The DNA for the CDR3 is TGTGCCAGCAGCTTAGAAGGGACAATTAAGTCACCCCTCCACTTT. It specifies CASSLEGTIKSPLHF.

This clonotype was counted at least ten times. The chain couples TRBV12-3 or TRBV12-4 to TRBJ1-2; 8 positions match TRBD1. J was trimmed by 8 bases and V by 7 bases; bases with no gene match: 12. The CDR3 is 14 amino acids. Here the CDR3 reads CASIQGDRLYGYTF. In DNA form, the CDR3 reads TGTGCCAGCATTCAAGGGGACAGGCTCTACGGCTACACCTTC.

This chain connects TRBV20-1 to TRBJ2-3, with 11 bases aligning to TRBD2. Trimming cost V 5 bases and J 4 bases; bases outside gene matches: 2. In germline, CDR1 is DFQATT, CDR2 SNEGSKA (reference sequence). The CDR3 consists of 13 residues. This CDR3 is CSAPGLAADTQYF. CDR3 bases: TGCAGTGCTCCGGGACTAGCGGCAGATACGCAGTATTTT.

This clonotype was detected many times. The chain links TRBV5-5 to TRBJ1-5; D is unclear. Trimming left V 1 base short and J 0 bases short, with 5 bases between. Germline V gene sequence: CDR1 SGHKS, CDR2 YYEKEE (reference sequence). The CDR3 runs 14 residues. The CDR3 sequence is CASSLTDSNQPQHF. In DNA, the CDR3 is TGTGCCAGCAGCTTGACAGATAGCAATCAGCCCCAGCATTTT.

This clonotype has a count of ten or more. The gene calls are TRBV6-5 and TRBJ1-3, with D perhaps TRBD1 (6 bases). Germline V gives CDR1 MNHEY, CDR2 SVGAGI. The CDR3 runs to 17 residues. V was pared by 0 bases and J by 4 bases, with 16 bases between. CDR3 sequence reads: CASSYSLWQGRGNTIYF. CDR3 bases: TGTGCCAGCAGTTACTCGTTATGGCAGGGGAGAGGAAACACCATATATTTT.

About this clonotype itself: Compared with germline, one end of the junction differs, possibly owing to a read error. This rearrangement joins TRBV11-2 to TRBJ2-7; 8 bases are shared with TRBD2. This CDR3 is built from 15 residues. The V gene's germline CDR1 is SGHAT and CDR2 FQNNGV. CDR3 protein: CASSRAAGGTYERHF. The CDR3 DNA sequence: TGTGCCAGCAGCCGCGCCGCGGGAGGTACTTACGAGCGGCACTTC.

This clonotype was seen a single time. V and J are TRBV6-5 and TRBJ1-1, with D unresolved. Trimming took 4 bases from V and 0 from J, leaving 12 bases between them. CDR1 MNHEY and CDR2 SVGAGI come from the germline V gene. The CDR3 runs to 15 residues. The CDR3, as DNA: TGTGCCAGCAGTTCCCGCGGCCCCATGAACACTGAAGCTTTCTTT. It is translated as CASSSRGPMNTEAFF.

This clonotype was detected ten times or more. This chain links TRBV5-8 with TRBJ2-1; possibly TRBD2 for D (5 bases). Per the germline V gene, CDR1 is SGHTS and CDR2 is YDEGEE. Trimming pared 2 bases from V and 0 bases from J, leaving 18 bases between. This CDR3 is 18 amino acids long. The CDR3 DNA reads TGTGCCAGCAGCTTCTTTTTAGGTCGGGATACCTCCTACAATGAGCAGTTCTTC. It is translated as CASSFFLGRDTSYNEQFF.

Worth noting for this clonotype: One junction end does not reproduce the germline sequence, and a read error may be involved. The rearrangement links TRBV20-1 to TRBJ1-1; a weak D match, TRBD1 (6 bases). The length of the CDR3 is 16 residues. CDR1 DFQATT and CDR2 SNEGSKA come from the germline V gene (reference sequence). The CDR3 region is CTAGGHMELQNTEAFF. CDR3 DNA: TGCACTGCTGGGGGACACATGGAACTACAGAACACTGAAGCTTTCTTT.

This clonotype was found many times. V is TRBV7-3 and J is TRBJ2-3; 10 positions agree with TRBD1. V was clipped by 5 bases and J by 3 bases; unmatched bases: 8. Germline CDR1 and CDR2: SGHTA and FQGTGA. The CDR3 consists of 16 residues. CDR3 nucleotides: TGTGCCAGCAGCCCGTATGGGACAGGGGATACAGATACGCAGTATTTT. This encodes CASSPYGTGDTDTQYF.

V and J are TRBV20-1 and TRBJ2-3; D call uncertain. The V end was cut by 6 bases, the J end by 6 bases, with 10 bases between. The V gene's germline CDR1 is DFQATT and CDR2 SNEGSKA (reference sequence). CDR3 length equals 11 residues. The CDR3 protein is CSASNLDTQYF. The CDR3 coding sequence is TGCAGTGCGAGTAACCTCGATACGCAGTATTTT.

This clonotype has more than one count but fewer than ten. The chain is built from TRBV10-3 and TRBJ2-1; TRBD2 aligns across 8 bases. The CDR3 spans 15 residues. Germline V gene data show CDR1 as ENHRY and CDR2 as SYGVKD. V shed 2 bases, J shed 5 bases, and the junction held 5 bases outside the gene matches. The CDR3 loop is CAISERLAGNNEQFF. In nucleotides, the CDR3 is TGTGCCATCAGTGAGAGGCTAGCGGGTAACAATGAGCAGTTCTTC.

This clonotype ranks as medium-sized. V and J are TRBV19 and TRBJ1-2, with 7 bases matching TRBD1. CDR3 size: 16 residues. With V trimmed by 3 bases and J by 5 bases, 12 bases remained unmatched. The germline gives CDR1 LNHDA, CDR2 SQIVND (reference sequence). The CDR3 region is CASSIPVGGQGYGYTF. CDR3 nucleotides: TGTGCCAGTAGTATCCCCGTAGGGGGCCAAGGATATGGCTACACCTTC.

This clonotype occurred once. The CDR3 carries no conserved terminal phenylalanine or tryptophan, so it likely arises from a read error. The CDR3 DNA is TGCGCCAGCAGCTTGCTTATCTCTGGAAACACCATATATTCT. Translation: CASSLLISGNTIYS. The chain links TRBV5-6 to TRBJ1-3; D remains unclear. Germline-derived CDR1 and CDR2 are SGHDT and YYEEEE. The CDR3 is made up of 14 amino acids.

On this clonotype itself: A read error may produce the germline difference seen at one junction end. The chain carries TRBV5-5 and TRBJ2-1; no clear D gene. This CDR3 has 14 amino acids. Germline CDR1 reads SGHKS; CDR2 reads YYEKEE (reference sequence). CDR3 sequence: CASSSVGSYNEQLF. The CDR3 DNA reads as TGTGCCAGCAGCTCCGTAGGATCCTACAATGAGCAGCTCTTC.

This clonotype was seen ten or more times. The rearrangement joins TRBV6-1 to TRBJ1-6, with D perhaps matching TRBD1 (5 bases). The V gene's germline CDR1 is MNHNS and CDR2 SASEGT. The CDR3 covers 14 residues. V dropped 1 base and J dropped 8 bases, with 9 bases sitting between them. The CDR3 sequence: CASSEGGDHSPLHF. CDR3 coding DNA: TGTGCCAGCAGTGAAGGGGGGGACCATTCACCCCTCCACTTT.

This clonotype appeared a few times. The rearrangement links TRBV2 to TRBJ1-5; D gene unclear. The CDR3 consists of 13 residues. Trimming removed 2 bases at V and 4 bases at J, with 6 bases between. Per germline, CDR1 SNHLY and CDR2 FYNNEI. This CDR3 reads CASSEPVNQPQHF. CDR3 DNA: TGTGCCAGCAGTGAACCAGTAAATCAGCCCCAGCATTTT.

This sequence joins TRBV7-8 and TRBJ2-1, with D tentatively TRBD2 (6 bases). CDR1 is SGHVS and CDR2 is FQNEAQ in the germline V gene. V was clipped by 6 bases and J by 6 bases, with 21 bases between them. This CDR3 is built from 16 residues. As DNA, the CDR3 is TGTGCCAGCAGTGCTAGGTCAGCGGGTAGGGTCAATGAGCAGTTCTTC. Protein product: CASSARSAGRVNEQFF.

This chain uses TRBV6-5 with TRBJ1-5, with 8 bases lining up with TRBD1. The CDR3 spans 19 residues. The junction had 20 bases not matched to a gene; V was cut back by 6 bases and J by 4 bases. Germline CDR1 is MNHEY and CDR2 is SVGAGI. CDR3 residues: CASRVSRGWTGLKNQPQHF. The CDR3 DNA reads TGTGCCAGCAGGGTCAGTAGGGGCTGGACAGGGCTAAAGAATCAGCCCCAGCATTTT.

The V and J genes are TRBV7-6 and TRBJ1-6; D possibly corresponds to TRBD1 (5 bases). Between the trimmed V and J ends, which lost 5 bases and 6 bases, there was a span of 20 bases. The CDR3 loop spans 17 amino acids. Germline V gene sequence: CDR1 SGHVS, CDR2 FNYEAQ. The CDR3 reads CASSPARDRLSNSPLHF. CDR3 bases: TGTGCCAGCAGCCCGGCCCGGGACCGACTTAGTAATTCACCCCTCCACTTT.